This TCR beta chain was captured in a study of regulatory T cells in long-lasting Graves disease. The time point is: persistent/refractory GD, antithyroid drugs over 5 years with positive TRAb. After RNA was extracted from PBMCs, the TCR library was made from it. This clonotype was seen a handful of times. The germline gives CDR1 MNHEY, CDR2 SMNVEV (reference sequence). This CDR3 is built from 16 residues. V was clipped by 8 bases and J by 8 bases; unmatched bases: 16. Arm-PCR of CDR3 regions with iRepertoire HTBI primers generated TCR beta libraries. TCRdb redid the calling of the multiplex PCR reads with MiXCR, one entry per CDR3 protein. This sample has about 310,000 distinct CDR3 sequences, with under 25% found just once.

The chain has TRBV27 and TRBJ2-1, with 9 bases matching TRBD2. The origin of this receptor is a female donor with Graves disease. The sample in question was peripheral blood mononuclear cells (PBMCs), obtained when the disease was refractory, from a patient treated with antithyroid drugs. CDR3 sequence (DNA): TGTGCCAGCGCGGACTTAGTGGTAGCGGGAGTCGATGAGCAGTTCTTC. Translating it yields CASADLVVAGVDEQFF.